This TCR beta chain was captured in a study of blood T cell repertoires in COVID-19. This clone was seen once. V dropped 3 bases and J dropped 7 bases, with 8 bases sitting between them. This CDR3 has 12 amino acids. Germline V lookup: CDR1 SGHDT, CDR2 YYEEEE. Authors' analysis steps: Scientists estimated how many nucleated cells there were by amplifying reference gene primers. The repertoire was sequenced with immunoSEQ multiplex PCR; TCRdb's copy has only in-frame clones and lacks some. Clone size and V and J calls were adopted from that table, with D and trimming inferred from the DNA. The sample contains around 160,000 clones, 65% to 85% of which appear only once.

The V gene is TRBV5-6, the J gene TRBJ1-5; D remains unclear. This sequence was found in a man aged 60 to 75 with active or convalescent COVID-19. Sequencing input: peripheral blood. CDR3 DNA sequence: TGTGCCAGCAGCTATTTGGAGCAGCCCCAGCATTTT. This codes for CASSYLEQPQHF.